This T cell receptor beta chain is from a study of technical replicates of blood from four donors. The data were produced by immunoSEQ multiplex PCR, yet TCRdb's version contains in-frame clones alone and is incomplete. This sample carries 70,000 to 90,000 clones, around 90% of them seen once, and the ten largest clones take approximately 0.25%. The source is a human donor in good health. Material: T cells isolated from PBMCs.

CDR3 DNA: TGTGCCAGCAGCTTGGCCGCGGGTAGCGAGACCCAGTACTTC. Encoded protein: CASSLAAGSETQYF. The rearrangement uses TRBV5-4 and TRBJ2-5; D is possibly TRBD2 (5 bases). This CDR3 contains 14 residues. Trimming removed 0 bases at V and 5 bases at J, with 11 bases between. CDR1 is SGHNT and CDR2 is YYREEE in the germline V gene (reference sequence).